This T cell receptor (beta chain) was captured in a study of blood T cell repertoires in COVID-19. Some clones are missing from TCRdb's copy, which holds only in-frame ones; the method was immunoSEQ multiplex PCR. Of 200,000 to 250,000 clones in the sample, roughly four fifths were seen once. V lost 8 bases and J lost 2, with 9 bases in between. Germline V CDR1 and CDR2: SGHVS, FQNEAQ. This CDR3 is 12 amino acids long. This sequence joins TRBV7-8 and TRBJ2-5, with D perhaps matching TRBD2 (5 bases). This clonotype was obtained from a man between 60 and 75 years old who had recovered from COVID-19. The sample consisted of PBMCs or T cells enriched from blood (not recorded which). CDR3 nucleotide sequence: TGTGCCAGCTCGCCGGGGCAAGAGACCCAGTACTTC. It is translated as CASSPGQETQYF.